This T cell receptor beta chain is from a study of blood T cell repertoires in COVID-19. As for the study in general: Acute and convalescent COVID-19 specimens originated in the United States, Italy and Spain.

Looked up from germline, CDR1 is MNHEY and CDR2 is SVGAGI. The V gene end was trimmed by 4 bases and the J gene end by 4 bases; junction bases not matched to a gene: 2. The CDR3 loop spans 14 amino acids. Two negative PCRs, clearance, or symptom resolution characterized the recovered Cohort 3 donors. TCRdb keeps only in-frame clones here, not all; method: immunoSEQ multiplex PCR. The sample holds around 330,000 clones, 89% seen once. Sequencing input: PBMCs or T cells enriched from blood (not recorded which). The clonotype originates from a woman aged 40-49 years who had recovered from COVID-19. This chain connects TRBV6-5 to TRBJ2-3; 10 positions agree with TRBD2. The CDR3 is CASSWTSGPDTQYF. The CDR3 DNA sequence: TGTGCCAGCAGTTGGACTAGCGGACCAGATACGCAGTATTTT.